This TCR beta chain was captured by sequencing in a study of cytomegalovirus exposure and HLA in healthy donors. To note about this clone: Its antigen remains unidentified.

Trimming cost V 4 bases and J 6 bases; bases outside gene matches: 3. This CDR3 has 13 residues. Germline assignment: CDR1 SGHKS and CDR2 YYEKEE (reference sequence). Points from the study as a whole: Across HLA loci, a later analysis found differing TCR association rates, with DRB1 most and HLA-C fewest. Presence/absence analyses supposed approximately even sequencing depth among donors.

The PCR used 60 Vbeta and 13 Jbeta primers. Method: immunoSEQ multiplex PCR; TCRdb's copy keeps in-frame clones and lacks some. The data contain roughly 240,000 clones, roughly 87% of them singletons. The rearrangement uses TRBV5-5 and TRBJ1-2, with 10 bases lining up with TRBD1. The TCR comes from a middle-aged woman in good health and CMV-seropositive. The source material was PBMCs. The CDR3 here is CASSPTGGHGYTF. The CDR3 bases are TGTGCCAGCAGCCCGACAGGGGGCCATGGCTACACCTTC.